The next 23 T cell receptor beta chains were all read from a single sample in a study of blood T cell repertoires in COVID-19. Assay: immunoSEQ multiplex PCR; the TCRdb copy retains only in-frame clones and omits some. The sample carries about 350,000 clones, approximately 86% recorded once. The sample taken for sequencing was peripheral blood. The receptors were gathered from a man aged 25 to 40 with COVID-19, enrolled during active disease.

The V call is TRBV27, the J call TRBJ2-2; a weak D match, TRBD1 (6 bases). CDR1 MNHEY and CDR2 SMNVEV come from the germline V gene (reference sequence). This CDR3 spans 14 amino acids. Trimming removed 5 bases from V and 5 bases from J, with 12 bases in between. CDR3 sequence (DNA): TGTGCCAGCAGTACCGGGACAATAACCGGGGAGCTGTTTTTT. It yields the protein CASSTGTITGELFF.

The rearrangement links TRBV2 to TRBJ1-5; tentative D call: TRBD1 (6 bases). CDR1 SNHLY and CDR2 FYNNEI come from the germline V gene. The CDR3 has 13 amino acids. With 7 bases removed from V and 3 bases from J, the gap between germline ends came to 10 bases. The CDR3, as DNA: TGTGCCAGCACAGGGGTCTACAATCAGCCCCAGCATTTT. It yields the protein CASTGVYNQPQHF. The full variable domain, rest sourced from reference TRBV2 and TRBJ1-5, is EPEVTQTPSHQVTQMGQEVILRCVPISNHLYFYWYRQILGQKVEFLVSFYNNEISEKSEIFDDQFSVERPDGSNFTLKIRSTKLEDSAMYFCASTGVYNQPQHFGDGTRLSIL.

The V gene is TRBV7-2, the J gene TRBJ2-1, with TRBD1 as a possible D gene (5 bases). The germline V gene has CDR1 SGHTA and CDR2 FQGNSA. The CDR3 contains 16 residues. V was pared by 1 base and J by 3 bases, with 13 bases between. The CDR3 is CASSLEGVWIYNEQFF. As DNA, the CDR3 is TGTGCCAGCAGCTTAGAAGGGGTGTGGATCTACAATGAGCAGTTCTTC.

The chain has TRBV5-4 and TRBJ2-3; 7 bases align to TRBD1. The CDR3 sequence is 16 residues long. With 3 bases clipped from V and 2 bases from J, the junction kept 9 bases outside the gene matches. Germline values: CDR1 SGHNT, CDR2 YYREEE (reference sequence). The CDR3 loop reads CASSSRTGPDTDTQYF. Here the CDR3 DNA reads TGTGCCAGCAGCTCTCGGACAGGCCCGGACACAGATACGCAGTATTTT.

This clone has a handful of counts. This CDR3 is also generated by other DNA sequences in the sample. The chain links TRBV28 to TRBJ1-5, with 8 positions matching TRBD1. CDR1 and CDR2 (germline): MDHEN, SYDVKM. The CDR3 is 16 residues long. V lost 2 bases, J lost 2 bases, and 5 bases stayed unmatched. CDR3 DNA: TGTGCCAGCAGTTTACGGACAGGGTACGGCAATCAGCCCCAGCATTTT. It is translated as CASSLRTGYGNQPQHF.

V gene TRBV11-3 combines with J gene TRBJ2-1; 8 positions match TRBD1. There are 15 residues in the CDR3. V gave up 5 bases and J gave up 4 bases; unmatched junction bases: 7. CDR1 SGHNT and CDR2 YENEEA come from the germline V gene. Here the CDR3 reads CASSQGQGRYNEQFF. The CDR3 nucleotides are TGTGCCAGCAGCCAAGGACAGGGAAGATACAATGAGCAGTTCTTC.

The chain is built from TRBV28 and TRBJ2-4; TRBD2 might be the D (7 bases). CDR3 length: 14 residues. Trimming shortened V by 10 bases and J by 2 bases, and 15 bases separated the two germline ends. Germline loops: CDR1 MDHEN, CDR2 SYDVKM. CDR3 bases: TGTGCCACCGAGAGGGGGGGGACCAAAAACATTCAGTACTTC. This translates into CATERGGTKNIQYF.

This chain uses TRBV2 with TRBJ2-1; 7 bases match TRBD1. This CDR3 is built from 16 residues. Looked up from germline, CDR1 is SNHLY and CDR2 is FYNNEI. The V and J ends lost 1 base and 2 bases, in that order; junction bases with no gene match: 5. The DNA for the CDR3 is TGTGCCAGCAGTGAAGGGAGACAGGGCCCCTACAATGAGCAGTTCTTC. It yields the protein CASSEGRQGPYNEQFF.

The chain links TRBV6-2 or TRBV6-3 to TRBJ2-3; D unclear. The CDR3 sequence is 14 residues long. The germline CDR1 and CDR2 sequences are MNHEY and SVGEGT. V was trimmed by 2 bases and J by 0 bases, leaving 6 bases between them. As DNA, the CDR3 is TGTGCCAGCAGTTACCAAGAGAGCACAGATACGCAGTATTTT. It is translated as CASSYQESTDTQYF.

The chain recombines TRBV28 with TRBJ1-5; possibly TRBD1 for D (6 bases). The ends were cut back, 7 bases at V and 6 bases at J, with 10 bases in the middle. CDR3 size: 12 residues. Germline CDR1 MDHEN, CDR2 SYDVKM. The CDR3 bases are TGTGCCAGCACTACAGGGATTCAGCCCCAGCATTTT. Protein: CASTTGIQPQHF.

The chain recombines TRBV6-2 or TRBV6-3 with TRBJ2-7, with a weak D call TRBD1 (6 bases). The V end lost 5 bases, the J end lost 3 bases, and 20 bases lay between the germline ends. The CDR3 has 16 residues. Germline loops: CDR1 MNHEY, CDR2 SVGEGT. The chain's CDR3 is CASSHPPGHGYYEQYF. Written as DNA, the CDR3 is TGTGCCAGCAGTCATCCTCCGGGACACGGATACTACGAGCAGTACTTC.

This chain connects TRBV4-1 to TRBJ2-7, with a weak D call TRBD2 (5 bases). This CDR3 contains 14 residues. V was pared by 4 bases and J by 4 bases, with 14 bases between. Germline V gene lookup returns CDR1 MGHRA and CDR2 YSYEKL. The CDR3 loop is CASSPRDGDYEQYF. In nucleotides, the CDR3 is TGCGCCAGCAGCCCACGGGATGGCGATTACGAGCAGTACTTC.

CDR3 bases: TGTGCCAGCAGGAGAACGACTAGCGGGGGGGCCGGTATCCACGAGCAGTACTTC. This gives the protein CASRRTTSGGAGIHEQYF. V gene TRBV2 combines with J gene TRBJ2-7; 14 bases map to TRBD2. The germline CDR1 and CDR2 sequences are SNHLY and FYNNEI. With V trimmed by 6 bases and J by 5 bases, 15 bases remained unmatched. The CDR3 extends over 18 amino acids.

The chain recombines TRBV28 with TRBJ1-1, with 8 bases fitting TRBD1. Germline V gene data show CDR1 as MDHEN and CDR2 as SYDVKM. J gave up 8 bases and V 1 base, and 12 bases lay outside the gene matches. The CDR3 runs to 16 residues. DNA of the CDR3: TGTGCCAGCAGTTTATCTATCCGGACAGGGACGCGGGAAGCTTTCTTT. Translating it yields CASSLSIRTGTREAFF.

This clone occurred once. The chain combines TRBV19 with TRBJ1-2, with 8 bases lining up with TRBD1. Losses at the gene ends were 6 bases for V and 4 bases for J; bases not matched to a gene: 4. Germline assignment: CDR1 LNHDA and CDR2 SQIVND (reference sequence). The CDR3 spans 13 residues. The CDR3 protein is CASSGQGGYGYTF. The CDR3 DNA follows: TGTGCCAGTAGCGGACAGGGTGGCTATGGCTACACCTTC.

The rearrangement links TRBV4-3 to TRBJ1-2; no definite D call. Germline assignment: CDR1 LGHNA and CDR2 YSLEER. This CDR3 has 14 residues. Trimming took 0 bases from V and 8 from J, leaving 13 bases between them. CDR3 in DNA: TGCGCCAGCAGCCAAGAATACGGGTCTTGGGGCTACACCTTC. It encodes CASSQEYGSWGYTF.

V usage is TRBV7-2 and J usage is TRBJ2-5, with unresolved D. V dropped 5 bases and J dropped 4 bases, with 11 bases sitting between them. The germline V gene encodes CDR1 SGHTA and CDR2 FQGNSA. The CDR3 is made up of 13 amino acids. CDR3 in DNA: TGTGCCAGCAGCGCGTATCGATTAGAGACCCAGTACTTC. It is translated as CASSAYRLETQYF.

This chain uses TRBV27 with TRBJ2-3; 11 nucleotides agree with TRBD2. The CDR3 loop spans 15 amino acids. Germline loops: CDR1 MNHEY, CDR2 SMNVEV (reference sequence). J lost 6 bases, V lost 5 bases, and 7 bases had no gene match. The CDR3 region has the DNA TGTGCCAGCAGTCCAATAGCGGGAGGGTTCGATACGCAGTATTTT. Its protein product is CASSPIAGGFDTQYF.

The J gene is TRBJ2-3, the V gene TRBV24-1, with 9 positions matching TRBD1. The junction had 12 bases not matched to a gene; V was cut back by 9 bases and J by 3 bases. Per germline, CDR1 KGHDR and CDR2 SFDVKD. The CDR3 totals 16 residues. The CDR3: CATVAGTGRGTDTQYF. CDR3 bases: TGTGCCACCGTGGCCGGGACAGGGAGGGGGACAGATACGCAGTATTTT.

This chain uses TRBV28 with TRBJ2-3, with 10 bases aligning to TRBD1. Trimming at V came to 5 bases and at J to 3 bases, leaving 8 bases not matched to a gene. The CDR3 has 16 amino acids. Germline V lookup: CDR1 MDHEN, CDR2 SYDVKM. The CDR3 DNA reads TGTGCCAGCAGTCCAACCAGGACAGGGGGAACAGATACGCAGTATTTT. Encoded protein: CASSPTRTGGTDTQYF.

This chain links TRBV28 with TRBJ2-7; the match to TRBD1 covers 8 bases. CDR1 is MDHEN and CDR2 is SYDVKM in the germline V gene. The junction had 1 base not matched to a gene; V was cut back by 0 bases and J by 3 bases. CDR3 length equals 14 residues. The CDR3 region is CASSLWTGDYEQYF. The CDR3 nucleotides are TGTGCCAGCAGTTTATGGACAGGGGACTACGAGCAGTACTTC.

CDR3 in DNA: TGTGCCAGCAGCCCGGGGGAGGGGAAGCAAGCTTTCTTT. This translates into CASSPGEGKQAFF. The chain employs TRBV5-6 and TRBJ1-1, with a tentative D call TRBD1 (5 bases). This CDR3 spans 13 amino acids. The V end was cut by 4 bases, the J end by 9 bases, with 16 bases between. The germline V gene encodes CDR1 SGHDT and CDR2 YYEEEE.

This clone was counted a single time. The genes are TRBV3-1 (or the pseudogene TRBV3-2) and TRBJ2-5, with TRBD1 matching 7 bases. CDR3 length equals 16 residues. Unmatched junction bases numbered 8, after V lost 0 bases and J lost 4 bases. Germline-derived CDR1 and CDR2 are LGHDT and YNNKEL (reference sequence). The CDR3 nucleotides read TGTGCCAGCAGCCAAGAGATAGGGGGCAAGGGAGAGACCCAGTACTTC. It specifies CASSQEIGGKGETQYF.